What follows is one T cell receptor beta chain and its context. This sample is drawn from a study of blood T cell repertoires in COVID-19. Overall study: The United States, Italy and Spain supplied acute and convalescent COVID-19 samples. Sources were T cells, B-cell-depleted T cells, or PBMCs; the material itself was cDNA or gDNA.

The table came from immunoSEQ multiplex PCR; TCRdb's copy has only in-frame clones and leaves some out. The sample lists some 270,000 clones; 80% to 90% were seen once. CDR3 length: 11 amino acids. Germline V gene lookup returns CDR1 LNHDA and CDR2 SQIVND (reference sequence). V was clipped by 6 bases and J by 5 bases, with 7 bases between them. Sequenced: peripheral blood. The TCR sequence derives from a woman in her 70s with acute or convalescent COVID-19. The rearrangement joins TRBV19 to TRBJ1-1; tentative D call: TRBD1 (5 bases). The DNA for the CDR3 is TGTGCCAGTAGGCGGACAACTGAAGCTTTCTTT. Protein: CASRRTTEAFF.